This TCR beta chain was retrieved from a study of blood T cell repertoires in COVID-19. Turning to the study itself: COVID-19 samples, acute and convalescent, were from the United States, Italy and Spain. Sources were T cells, B-cell-depleted T cells, or PBMCs; the material itself was cDNA or gDNA.

The CDR3 spans 12 residues. Under the authors' procedure: Reference gene primer amplification gave estimated nucleated cell counts. Sequencing used immunoSEQ multiplex PCR; TCRdb keeps in-frame clones, though not all of them. V and J calls and clone size are those listed in that table; D and trimming were worked out from the DNA. There are around 240,000 clones in the sample; roughly 84% occur only once, and around 0.96% lies in the top ten. This clone came up once. Compared with germline, one end of the junction differs, possibly owing to a read error. Material for sequencing was peripheral blood. The clonotype comes from a man aged 40-49 years with acute or convalescent COVID-19. V gene TRBV12-3 or TRBV12-4 combines with J gene TRBJ1-6; TRBD1 is a possible D gene (6 bases). CDR3: CASSPGTRDTYF. The CDR3 region has the DNA TGTGCCAGCAGTCCCGGCACCCGGGACACCTACTTT.